This TCR beta chain was sequenced in a study of Ad26.COV2.S vaccination and SARS-CoV-2 variants. Study overall: A participant enrolled in the COV1001 Ad26.COV2.S trial arm provided the sample. Participants got Ad26.COV2.S intramuscularly, once or twice 56 days apart.

The CDR3 consists of 18 residues. V was cut by 0 bases and J by 4 bases, with 21 bases left in between. The germline V gene encodes CDR1 SGHKS and CDR2 YYEKEE (reference sequence). The treatment denotes: roughly 20 received Ad26.COV2.S at low or high dose, single or two shots; about 5 received placebo; per-sample allocation not given. Sampling took place 63 days after the first vaccine or placebo injection. Expression of Wuhan-strain SARS-CoV-2 spike came from the Ad26 vector that formed the vaccine. Some clones are missing from TCRdb's copy, which holds only in-frame ones; the method was immunoSEQ multiplex PCR. The table lists about 350,000 clones, 88% of them singletons. Study-wide results and limits: Spike-specific responses of CD8+ and CD4+ T cells were reported to display substantial breadth after vaccination.

As regards this clone: No antigen is known for it.

The chain has TRBV5-5 and TRBJ2-3; weak D call: TRBD1 (6 bases). The sample here was peripheral blood, taken in a trial of Ad26.COV2.S vaccine versus placebo. This TCR derives from a person aged 18-60 years who received the Ad26.COV2.S COVID-19 vaccine or a placebo. The CDR3 DNA reads TGTGCCAGCAGCTTGGCCCCAACAGGGAGTACCCGATCAGATACGCAGTATTTT. Its protein product is CASSLAPTGSTRSDTQYF.